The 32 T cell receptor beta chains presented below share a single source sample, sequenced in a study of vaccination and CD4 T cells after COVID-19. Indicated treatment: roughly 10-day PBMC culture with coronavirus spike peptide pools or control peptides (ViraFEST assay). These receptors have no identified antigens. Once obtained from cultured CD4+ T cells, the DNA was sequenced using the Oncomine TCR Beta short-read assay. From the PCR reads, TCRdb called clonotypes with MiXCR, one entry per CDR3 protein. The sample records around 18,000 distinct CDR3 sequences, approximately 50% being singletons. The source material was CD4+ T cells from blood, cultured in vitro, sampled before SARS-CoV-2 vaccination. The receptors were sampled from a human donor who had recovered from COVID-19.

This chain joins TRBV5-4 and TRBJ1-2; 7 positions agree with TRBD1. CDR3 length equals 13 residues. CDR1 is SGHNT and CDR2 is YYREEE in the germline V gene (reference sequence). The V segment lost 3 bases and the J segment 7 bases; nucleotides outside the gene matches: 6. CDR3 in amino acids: CASSSQRGRGYTF. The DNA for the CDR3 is TGTGCCAGCAGCTCCCAAAGGGGGCGTGGCTACACCTTC.

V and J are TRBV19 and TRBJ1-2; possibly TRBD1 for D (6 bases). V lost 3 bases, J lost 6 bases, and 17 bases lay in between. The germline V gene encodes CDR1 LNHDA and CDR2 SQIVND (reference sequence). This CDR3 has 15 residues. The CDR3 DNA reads TGTGCCAGTAGTATTAGGGGGGCCGACTCCGATGGCTACACCTTC. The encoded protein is CASSIRGADSDGYTF.

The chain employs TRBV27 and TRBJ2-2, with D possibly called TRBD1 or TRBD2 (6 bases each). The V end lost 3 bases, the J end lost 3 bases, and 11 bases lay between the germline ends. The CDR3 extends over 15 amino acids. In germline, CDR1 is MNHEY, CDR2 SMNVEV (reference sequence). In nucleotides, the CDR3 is TGTGCCAGCAGTTTTAGGGGGGCGGACACCGGGGAGCTGTTTTTT. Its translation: CASSFRGADTGELFF.

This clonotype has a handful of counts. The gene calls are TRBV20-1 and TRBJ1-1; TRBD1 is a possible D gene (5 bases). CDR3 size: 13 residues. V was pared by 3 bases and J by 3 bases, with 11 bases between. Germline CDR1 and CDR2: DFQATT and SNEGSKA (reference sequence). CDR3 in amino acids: CSASPWGDTEAFF. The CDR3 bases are TGCAGTGCTAGCCCGTGGGGGGACACTGAAGCTTTCTTT.

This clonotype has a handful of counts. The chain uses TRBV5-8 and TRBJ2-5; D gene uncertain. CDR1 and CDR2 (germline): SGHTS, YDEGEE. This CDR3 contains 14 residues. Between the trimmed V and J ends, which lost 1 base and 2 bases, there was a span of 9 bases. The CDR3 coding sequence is TGTGCCAGCAGCTTGTTGCTGATACAAGAGACCCAGTACTTC. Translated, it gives CASSLLLIQETQYF.

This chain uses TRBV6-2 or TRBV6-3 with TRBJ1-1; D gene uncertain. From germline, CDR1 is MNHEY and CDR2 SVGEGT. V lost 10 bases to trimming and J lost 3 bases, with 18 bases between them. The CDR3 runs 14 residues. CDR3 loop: CATGENLLHTEAFF. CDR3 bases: TGTGCCACCGGGGAGAACCTTTTACACACTGAAGCTTTCTTT.

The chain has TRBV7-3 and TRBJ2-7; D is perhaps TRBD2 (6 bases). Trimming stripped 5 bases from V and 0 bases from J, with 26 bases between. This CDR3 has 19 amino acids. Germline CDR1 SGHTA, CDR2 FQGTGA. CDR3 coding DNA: TGTGCCAGCAGCCCTAAGGGTTTAGGCTTAGCGGAGCACTCCTACGAGCAGTACTTC. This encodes CASSPKGLGLAEHSYEQYF.

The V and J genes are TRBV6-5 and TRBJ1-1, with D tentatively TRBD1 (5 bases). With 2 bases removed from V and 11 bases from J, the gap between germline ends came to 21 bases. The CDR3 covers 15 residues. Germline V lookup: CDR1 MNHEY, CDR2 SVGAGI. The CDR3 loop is CASSYRKTVLGGAFF. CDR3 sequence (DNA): TGTGCCAGCAGTTACCGGAAGACAGTCCTCGGTGGGGCTTTCTTT.

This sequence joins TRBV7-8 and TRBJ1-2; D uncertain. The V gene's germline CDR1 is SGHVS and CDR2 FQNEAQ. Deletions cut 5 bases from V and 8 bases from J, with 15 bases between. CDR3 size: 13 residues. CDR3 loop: CASSRRALWGYTF. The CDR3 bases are TGTGCCAGCAGCCGCCGGGCCCTTTGGGGCTACACCTTC.

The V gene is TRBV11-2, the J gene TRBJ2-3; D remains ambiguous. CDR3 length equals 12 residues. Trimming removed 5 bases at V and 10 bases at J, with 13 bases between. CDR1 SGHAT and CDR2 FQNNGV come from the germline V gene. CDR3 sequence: CASSPNGPPQYF. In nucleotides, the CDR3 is TGTGCCAGCAGCCCAAACGGACCACCGCAGTATTTT.

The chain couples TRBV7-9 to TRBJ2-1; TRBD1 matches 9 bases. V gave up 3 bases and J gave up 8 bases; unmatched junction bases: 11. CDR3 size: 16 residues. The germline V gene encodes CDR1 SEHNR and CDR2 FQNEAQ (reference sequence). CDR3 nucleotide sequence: TGTGCCAGCAGCTTCCAGTCCGGGACAGGGAGCCATGAGCAGTTCTTC. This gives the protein CASSFQSGTGSHEQFF.

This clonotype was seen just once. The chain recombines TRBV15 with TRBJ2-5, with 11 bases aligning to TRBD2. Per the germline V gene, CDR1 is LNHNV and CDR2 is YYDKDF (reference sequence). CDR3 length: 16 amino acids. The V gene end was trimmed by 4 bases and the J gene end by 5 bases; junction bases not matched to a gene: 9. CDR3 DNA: TGTGCCACCAGCACCGAGACTAGCGGGATCGGGGAGACCCAGTACTTC. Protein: CATSTETSGIGETQYF.

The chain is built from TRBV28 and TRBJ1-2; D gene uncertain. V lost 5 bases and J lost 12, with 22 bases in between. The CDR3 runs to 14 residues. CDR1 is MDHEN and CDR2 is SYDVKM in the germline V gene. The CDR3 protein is CASSPSGRAWLDTF. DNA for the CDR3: TGTGCCAGCAGTCCCTCCGGGCGCGCATGGCTGGACACCTTC.

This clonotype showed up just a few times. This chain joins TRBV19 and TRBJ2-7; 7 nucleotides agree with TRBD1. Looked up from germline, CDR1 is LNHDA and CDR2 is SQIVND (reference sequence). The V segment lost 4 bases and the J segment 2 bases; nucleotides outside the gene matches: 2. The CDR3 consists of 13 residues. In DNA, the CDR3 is TGTGCCAGTAGTAATCAGGGGGCCTACGAGCAGTACTTC. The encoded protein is CASSNQGAYEQYF.

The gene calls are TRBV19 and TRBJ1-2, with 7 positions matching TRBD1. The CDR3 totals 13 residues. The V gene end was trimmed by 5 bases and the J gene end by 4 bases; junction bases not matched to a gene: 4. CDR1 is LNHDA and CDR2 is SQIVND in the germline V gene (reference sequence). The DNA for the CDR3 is TGTGCCAGTAGTCCCGACAGGGCCTATGGCTACACCTTC. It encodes CASSPDRAYGYTF.

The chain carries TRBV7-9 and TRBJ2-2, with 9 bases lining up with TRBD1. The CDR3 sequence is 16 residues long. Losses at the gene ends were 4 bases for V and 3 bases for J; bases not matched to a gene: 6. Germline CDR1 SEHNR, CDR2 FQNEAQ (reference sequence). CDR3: CASSYGDRADTGELFF. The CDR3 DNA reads TGTGCCAGCAGCTATGGGGACAGGGCTGACACCGGGGAGCTGTTTTTT.

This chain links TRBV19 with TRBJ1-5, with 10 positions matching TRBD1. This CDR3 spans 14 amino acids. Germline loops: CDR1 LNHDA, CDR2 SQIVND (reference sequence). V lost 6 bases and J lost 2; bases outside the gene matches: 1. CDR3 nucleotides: TGTGCCAGTAGAGGACAGGGGGGCAATCAGCCCCAGCATTTT. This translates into CASRGQGGNQPQHF. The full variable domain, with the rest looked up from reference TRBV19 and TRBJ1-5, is DGGITQSPKYLFRKEGQNVTLSCEQNLNHDAMYWYRQDPGQGLRLIYYSQIVNDFQKGDIAEGYSVSREKKESFPLTVTSAQKNPTAFYLCASRGQGGNQPQHFGDGTRLSIL.

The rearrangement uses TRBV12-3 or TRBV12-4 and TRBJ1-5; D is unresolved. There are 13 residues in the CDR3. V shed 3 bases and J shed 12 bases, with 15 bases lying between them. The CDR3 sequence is CASSFQYSGVQHF. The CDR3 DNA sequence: TGTGCCAGCAGTTTTCAGTACTCGGGAGTCCAGCATTTT.

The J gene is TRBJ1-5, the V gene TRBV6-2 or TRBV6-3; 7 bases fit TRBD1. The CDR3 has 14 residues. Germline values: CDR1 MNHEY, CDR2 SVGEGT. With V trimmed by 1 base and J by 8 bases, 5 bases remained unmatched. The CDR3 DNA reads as TGTGCCAGCAGTTACTGGAGGGGGCCGGAGCCCCAGCATTTT. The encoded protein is CASSYWRGPEPQHF.

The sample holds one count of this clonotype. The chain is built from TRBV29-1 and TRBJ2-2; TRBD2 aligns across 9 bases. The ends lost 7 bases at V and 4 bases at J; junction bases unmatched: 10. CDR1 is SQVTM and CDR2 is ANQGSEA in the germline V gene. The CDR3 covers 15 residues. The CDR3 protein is CSAAGAGGSTGELFF. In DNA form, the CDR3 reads TGCAGCGCTGCTGGAGCGGGAGGCAGCACCGGGGAGCTGTTTTTT.

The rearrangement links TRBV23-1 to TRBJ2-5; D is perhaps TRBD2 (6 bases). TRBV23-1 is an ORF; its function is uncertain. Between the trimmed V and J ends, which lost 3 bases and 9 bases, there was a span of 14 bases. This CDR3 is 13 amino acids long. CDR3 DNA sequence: TGCGCCAGCAGTCACCCCCTCGGGACTTCCCAGTACTTC. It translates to CASSHPLGTSQYF.

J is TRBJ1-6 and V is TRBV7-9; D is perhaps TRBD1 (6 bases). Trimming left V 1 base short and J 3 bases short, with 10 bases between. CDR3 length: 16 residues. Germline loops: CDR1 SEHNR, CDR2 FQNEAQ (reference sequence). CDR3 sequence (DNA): TGTGCCAGCAGCTTAGTGGGGGCGAGCTATAATTCACCCCTCCACTTT. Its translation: CASSLVGASYNSPLHF.

In nucleotides, the CDR3 is TGTGCCAGCAGCTTAGACACCGATCAGCCCCAGCATTTT. Translation: CASSLDTDQPQHF. The chain uses TRBV7-2 and TRBJ1-5, with D uncertain. The V end was cut by 1 base, the J end by 5 bases, with 6 bases between. CDR3 size: 13 residues. Germline V gene sequence: CDR1 SGHTA, CDR2 FQGNSA.

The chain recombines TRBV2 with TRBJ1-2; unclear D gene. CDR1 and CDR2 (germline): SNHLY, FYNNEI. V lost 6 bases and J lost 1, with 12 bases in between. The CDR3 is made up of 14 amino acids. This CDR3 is CASSLTQVNYGYTF. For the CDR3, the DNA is TGTGCCAGCAGCTTGACTCAAGTTAACTATGGCTACACCTTC.

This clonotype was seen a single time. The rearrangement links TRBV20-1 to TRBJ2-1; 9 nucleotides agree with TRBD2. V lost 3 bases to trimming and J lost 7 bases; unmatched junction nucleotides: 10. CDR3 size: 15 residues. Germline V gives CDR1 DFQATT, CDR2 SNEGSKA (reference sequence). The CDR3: CSASPAGGPWNEQFF. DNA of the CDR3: TGCAGTGCTAGCCCCGCGGGAGGGCCTTGGAATGAGCAGTTCTTC.

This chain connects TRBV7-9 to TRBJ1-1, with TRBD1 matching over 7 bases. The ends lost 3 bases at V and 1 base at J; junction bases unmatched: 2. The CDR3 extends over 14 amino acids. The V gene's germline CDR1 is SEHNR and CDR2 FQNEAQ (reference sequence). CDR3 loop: CASSFQGGNTEAFF. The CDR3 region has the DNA TGTGCCAGCAGCTTCCAGGGGGGGAACACTGAAGCTTTCTTT.

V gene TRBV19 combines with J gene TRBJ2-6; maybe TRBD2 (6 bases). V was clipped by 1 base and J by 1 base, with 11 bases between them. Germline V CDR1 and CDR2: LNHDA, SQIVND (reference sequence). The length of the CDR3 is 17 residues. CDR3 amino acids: CASSIGAGKSGANVLTF. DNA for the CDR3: TGTGCCAGTAGTATAGGGGCGGGGAAATCTGGGGCCAACGTCCTGACTTTC.

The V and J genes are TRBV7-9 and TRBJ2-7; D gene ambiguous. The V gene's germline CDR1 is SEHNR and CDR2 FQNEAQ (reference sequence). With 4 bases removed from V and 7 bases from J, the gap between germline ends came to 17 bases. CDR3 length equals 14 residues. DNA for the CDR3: TGTGCCAGCAGCTACAGACTGGCTTTGGGGGAGCAGTACTTC. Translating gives CASSYRLALGEQYF. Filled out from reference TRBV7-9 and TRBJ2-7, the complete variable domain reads DTGVSQNPRHKITKRGQNVTFRCDPISEHNRLYWYRQTLGQGPEFLTYFQNEAQLEKSRLLSDRFSAERPKGSFSTLEIQRTEQGDSAMYLCASSYRLALGEQYFGPGTRLTVT.

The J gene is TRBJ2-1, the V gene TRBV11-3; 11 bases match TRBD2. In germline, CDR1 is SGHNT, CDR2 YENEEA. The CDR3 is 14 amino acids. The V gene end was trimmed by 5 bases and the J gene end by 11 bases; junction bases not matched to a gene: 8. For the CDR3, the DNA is TGTGCCAGCAGCACTAGCGGGAGAGATCCCAAGCAGTTCTTC. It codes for CASSTSGRDPKQFF.

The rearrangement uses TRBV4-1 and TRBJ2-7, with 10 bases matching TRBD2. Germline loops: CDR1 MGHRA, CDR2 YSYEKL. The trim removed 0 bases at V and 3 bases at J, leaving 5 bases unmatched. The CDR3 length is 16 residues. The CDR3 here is CASSQDSRTSGYEQYF. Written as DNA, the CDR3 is TGCGCCAGCAGCCAAGATAGCCGGACTAGCGGCTACGAGCAGTACTTC.

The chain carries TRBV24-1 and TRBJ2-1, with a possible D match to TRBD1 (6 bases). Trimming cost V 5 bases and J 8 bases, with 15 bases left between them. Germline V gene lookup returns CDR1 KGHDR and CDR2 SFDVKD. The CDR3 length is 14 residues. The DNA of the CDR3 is TGTGCCACCAGTGGCAGGGGTAGGTGGGATGAGCAGTTCTTC. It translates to CATSGRGRWDEQFF.

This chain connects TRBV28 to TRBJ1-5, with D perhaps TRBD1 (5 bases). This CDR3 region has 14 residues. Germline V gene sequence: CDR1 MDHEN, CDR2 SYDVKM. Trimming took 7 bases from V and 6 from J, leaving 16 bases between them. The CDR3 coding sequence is TGTGCCAGCAAAGGGCACCCCGGGGGTCAGCCCCAGCATTTT. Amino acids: CASKGHPGGQPQHF. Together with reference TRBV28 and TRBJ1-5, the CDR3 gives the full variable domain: DVKVTQSSRYLVKRTGEKVFLECVQDMDHENMFWYRQDPGLGLRLIYFSYDVKMKEKGDIPEGYSVSREKKERFSLILESASTNQTSMYLCASKGHPGGQPQHFGDGTRLSIL.